The 21 T cell receptor beta chains presented below share a single source sample, sequenced in a study of cytomegalovirus exposure and HLA in healthy donors. The primer mix had 60 Vbeta and 13 Jbeta primers. Assay used: immunoSEQ multiplex PCR; TCRdb lists only in-frame clones, some missing. The data contain some 170,000 clones, roughly 80% of them singletons. The sample consisted of PBMCs. All receptors derive from a girl aged 2-15 years in good health and CMV-seropositive.

This chain links TRBV10-2 with TRBJ2-1; 8 bases line up with TRBD2. CDR3 size: 16 residues. J was trimmed by 3 bases and V by 4 bases; bases with no gene match: 8. Germline V gene sequence: CDR1 WSHSY, CDR2 SAAADI. This chain's CDR3 is CASSAPGLVLYNEQFF. DNA of the CDR3: TGCGCCAGCAGTGCACCGGGACTAGTACTCTACAATGAGCAGTTCTTC.

J is TRBJ2-4 and V is TRBV11-2; 7 nucleotides match TRBD1. The CDR3 totals 12 residues. V dropped 10 bases and J dropped 11; count of bases not matched to a gene: 11. Germline V gene sequence: CDR1 SGHAT, CDR2 FQNNGV. CDR3 protein: CATAVTGDLQYF. The CDR3 DNA follows: TGTGCCACGGCGGTAACAGGGGACCTTCAGTACTTC. Variable domain in full (rest from reference TRBV11-2 and TRBJ2-4): EAGVAQSPRYKIIEKRQSVAFWCNPISGHATLYWYQQILGQGPKLLIQFQNNGVVDDSQLPKDRFSAERLKGVDSTLKIQPAKLEDSAVYLCATAVTGDLQYFGAGTRLSVL.

J is TRBJ2-3 and V is TRBV4-1; possibly TRBD2 for D (5 bases). This CDR3 contains 14 residues. The ends were cut back, 7 bases at V and 2 bases at J, with 13 bases in the middle. Germline V lookup: CDR1 MGHRA, CDR2 YSYEKL. As DNA, the CDR3 is TGCGCCAGCACTTGGAGCGGCTACACAGATACGCAGTATTTT. Protein: CASTWSGYTDTQYF.

The rearrangement joins TRBV2 to TRBJ2-7; 11 nucleotides align to TRBD2. The CDR3 covers 13 residues. Germline-derived CDR1 and CDR2 are SNHLY and FYNNEI. The V gene end was trimmed by 8 bases and the J gene end by 4 bases; junction bases not matched to a gene: 4. The CDR3 sequence is CASARLAGYEQYF. The DNA for the CDR3 is TGTGCCAGCGCCCGACTAGCGGGATACGAGCAGTACTTC. The complete variable domain, with remaining parts taken from reference TRBV2 and TRBJ2-7, reads EPEVTQTPSHQVTQMGQEVILRCVPISNHLYFYWYRQILGQKVEFLVSFYNNEISEKSEIFDDQFSVERPDGSNFTLKIRSTKLEDSAMYFCASARLAGYEQYFGPGTRLTVT.

CDR3 bases: TGTGCCAGCAGTTACGTAGTAGCGGGAGGAAACAATGAGCAGTTCTTC. Translation gives CASSYVVAGGNNEQFF. The chain combines TRBV6-6 with TRBJ2-1, with 10 positions matching TRBD2. This CDR3 is 16 amino acids long. Unmatched junction bases numbered 6, after V lost 2 bases and J lost 5 bases. Germline CDR1 MNHNY, CDR2 SVGAGI (reference sequence).

The rearrangement joins TRBV4-1 to TRBJ2-7; a possible D gene is TRBD1 (6 bases). The length of the CDR3 is 15 residues. Germline loops: CDR1 MGHRA, CDR2 YSYEKL. Trimming removed 2 bases at V and 1 base at J, with 12 bases between. CDR3 in DNA: TGCGCCAGCAGCCAATTCCACAGGGTGTCCTACGAGCAGTACTTC. As protein: CASSQFHRVSYEQYF.

In its sample, this clone was seen once. The chain combines TRBV13 with TRBJ2-6; 7 bases are a match to TRBD1. Germline CDR1 is PRHDT and CDR2 is FYEKMQ (reference sequence). V was clipped by 3 bases and J by 3 bases; unmatched bases: 2. The CDR3 contains 15 residues. For the CDR3, the DNA is TGTGCCAGCAGCTTTCGACAGGGTGGGGCCAACGTCCTGACTTTC. This gives the protein CASSFRQGGANVLTF. Complete variable domain (other parts from reference TRBV13 and TRBJ2-6): AAGVIQSPRHLIKEKRETATLKCYPIPRHDTVYWYQQGPGQDPQFLISFYEKMQSDKGSIPDRFSAQQFSDYHSELNMSSLELGDSALYFCASSFRQGGANVLTFGAGSRLTVL.

The V call is TRBV7-3, the J call TRBJ1-1; the D gene is possibly TRBD1 (5 bases). The CDR3 spans 15 residues. V lost 5 bases and J 5 bases, leaving 18 bases between the germline ends. CDR1 and CDR2 from the germline V gene are SGHTA and FQGTGA. In DNA, the CDR3 is TGTGCCAGCAGCCGGAGGGGTGGAGTCGCTACTGAAGCTTTCTTT. Protein product: CASSRRGGVATEAFF.

This rearrangement joins TRBV27 to TRBJ2-1, with 13 positions matching TRBD2. The CDR3 sequence is 16 residues long. Germline loops: CDR1 MNHEY, CDR2 SMNVEV (reference sequence). J lost 6 bases, V lost 4 bases, and 6 bases had no gene match. CDR3 protein: CASSSRTSGSSNEQFF. The CDR3 DNA sequence: TGTGCCAGCAGTTCCCGGACTAGCGGGAGTAGCAATGAGCAGTTCTTC.

The chain joins TRBV29-1 to TRBJ1-2; possibly TRBD1 for D (6 bases). Germline V lookup: CDR1 SQVTM, CDR2 ANQGSEA. V was trimmed by 8 bases and J by 8 bases, leaving 18 bases between them. This CDR3 has 12 residues. The CDR3 coding sequence is TGCAGCTCGTCTGGGCAGGGGCGGGGCTACACCTTC. It is translated as CSSSGQGRGYTF.

The chain couples TRBV5-1 to TRBJ1-4; TRBD1 matches 8 bases. Germline assignment: CDR1 SGHRS and CDR2 YFSETQ. V gave up 0 bases and J gave up 2 bases; unmatched junction bases: 3. CDR3 length: 16 amino acids. CDR3 nucleotides: TGCGCCAGCAGCTTGGGGACAGGGCATACTAATGAAAAACTGTTTTTT. It codes for CASSLGTGHTNEKLFF.

The V call is TRBV7-3, the J call TRBJ2-2; tentatively, D is TRBD2 (6 bases). Germline V gene sequence: CDR1 SGHTA, CDR2 FQGTGA. CDR3 length: 14 residues. V lost 2 bases to trimming and J lost 4 bases, with 8 bases between them. The CDR3 nucleotides read TGTGCCAGCAGCTTAGAGGAGGGCACCGGGGAGCTGTTTTTT. Translated, it gives CASSLEEGTGELFF.

The chain is built from TRBV7-2 and TRBJ2-7; weak D call: TRBD2 (6 bases). The germline V gene has CDR1 SGHTA and CDR2 FQGNSA. This CDR3 contains 16 residues. With 6 bases removed from V and 0 bases from J, the gap between germline ends came to 18 bases. The CDR3 sequence: CASSPEGRDGSYEQYF. CDR3 sequence (DNA): TGTGCCAGCAGTCCAGAGGGGCGGGATGGCTCCTACGAGCAGTACTTC.

The rearrangement joins TRBV6-5 to TRBJ1-1; D remains ambiguous. Deletions cut 0 bases from V and 5 bases from J, with 10 bases between. This CDR3 comprises 14 residues. The germline CDR1 and CDR2 sequences are MNHEY and SVGAGI. The CDR3 spells CASSYSRGSTEAFF. The DNA for the CDR3 is TGTGCCAGCAGTTACTCCCGGGGATCAACTGAAGCTTTCTTT.

The chain has TRBV7-3 and TRBJ2-6; the match to TRBD1 covers 8 bases. The CDR3 has 17 residues. The junction had 9 bases not matched to a gene; V was cut back by 5 bases and J by 3 bases. CDR1 is SGHTA, CDR2 FQGTGA, per germline. This CDR3 is CASSRGTGQYGANVLTF. The CDR3 DNA reads TGTGCCAGCAGCCGAGGGACAGGCCAATATGGGGCCAACGTCCTGACTTTC.

The chain links TRBV30 to TRBJ2-1, with 9 bases aligning to TRBD2. Looked up from germline, CDR1 is GTSNPN and CDR2 is SVGIG (reference sequence). Germline trimming cut 1 base from V and 6 bases from J; bases unmatched to any gene: 4. CDR3 length: 14 amino acids. Written as DNA, the CDR3 is TGTGCCTGGAGTGCGGTAGCGGGAGCCAATGAGCAGTTCTTC. This gives the protein CAWSAVAGANEQFF.

V gene TRBV6-6 combines with J gene TRBJ2-3, with 7 positions matching TRBD1. Germline loops: CDR1 MNHNY, CDR2 SVGAGI (reference sequence). V shed 4 bases and J 1 base; nucleotides not matched to a gene: 8. The length of the CDR3 is 16 residues. The chain's CDR3 is CASSSNDRDRTDTQYF. For the CDR3, the DNA is TGTGCCAGCAGTTCCAATGACAGGGACCGCACAGATACGCAGTATTTT.

This chain uses TRBV30 with TRBJ1-6, with D hard to call. The V gene's germline CDR1 is GTSNPN and CDR2 SVGIG (reference sequence). V gave up 2 bases and J gave up 6 bases, with 8 bases separating them. The CDR3 contains 13 residues. The CDR3 spells CAWSPYSNSPLHF. The DNA for the CDR3 is TGTGCCTGGAGTCCTTATAGTAATTCACCCCTCCACTTT. The whole variable domain, remainder taken from reference TRBV30 and TRBJ1-6, is SQTIHQWPATLVQPVGSPLSLECTVEGTSNPNLYWYRQAAGRGLQLLFYSVGIGQISSEVPQNLSASRPQDRQFILSSKKLLLSDSGFYLCAWSPYSNSPLHFGNGTRLTVT.

This rearrangement joins TRBV28 to TRBJ1-2; D may be TRBD1 (6 bases). The CDR3 runs 16 residues. V was cut by 6 bases and J by 4 bases, with 21 bases left in between. Per germline, CDR1 MDHEN and CDR2 SYDVKM. The DNA of the CDR3 is TGTGCCAGCAGCCGAAAGTCGTCAGGGGTCCTCTATGGCTACACCTTC. Protein: CASSRKSSGVLYGYTF.

A single count supports this clone. The chain couples TRBV5-1 to TRBJ2-1, with D hard to call. The V gene lost 0 bases and the J gene lost 9 bases, with 13 bases spanning the gap. The CDR3 is 14 residues long. Per germline, CDR1 SGHRS and CDR2 YFSETQ. CDR3 DNA sequence: TGCGCCAGCAGCTTGGCCTCTGCCTTCGGTGAGCAGTTCTTC. Translating it yields CASSLASAFGEQFF.

This clone is deemed large. V and J are TRBV5-4 and TRBJ1-1; D possibly corresponds to TRBD1 (6 bases). V was cut by 2 bases and J by 8 bases, with 13 bases left in between. CDR1 is SGHNT and CDR2 is YYREEE in the germline V gene (reference sequence). The CDR3 spans 13 residues. The CDR3: CASSFFTGTEAFF. As DNA, the CDR3 is TGTGCCAGCAGCTTTTTCACAGGGACCGAAGCTTTCTTT.